The TCR beta chain described here comes from a study of long-term antiretroviral therapy in people with HIV. immunoSEQ v3.0 was run at survey level. In sequencing, about 40,000-50,000 T-cell genomes per sample were targeted. The repertoire was sequenced with immunoSEQ multiplex PCR; TCRdb's copy has only in-frame clones and lacks some. The sample consists of 25,000 to 30,000 clones, roughly 84% of them appearing once. Donors each had at least one pre-ART PBMC sample and at least two post-ART ones. A remark on this clone: What it binds is unknown.

Study outcomes and limitations: Clones that expanded before ART (that is, prior to treatment) dominated the repertoire at all time points. It was not possible to obtain data on ART adherence, viral resistance or therapy changes.

Germline CDR1 reads MNHEY; CDR2 reads SMNVEV (reference sequence). The CDR3 runs 11 residues. V lost 6 bases, J lost 7 bases, and 10 bases lay in between. The sequence derives from a man between 18 and 29 years old with HIV. The chain recombines TRBV27 with TRBJ2-7; a weak D match, TRBD2 (6 bases). The source material was unsorted PBMCs, sampled 0.4 years after starting antiretroviral therapy. CDR3: CASRLGREQYF. The CDR3 bases are TGTGCCAGCAGACTTGGGAGGGAGCAGTACTTC.